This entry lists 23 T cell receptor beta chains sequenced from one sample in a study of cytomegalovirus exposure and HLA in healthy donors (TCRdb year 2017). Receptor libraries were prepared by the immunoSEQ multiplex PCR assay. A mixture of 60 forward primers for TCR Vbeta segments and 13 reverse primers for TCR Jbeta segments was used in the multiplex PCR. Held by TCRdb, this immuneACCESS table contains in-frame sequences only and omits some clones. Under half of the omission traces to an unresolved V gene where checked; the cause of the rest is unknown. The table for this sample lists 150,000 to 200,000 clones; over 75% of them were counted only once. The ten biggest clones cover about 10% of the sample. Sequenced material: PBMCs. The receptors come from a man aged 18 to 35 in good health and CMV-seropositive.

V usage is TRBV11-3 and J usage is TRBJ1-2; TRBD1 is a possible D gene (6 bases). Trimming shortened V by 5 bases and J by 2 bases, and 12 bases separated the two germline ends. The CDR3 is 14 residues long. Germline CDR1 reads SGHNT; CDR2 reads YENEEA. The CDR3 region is CASSPRQVNYGYTF. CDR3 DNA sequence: TGTGCCAGCAGCCCCAGACAGGTGAACTATGGCTACACCTTC.

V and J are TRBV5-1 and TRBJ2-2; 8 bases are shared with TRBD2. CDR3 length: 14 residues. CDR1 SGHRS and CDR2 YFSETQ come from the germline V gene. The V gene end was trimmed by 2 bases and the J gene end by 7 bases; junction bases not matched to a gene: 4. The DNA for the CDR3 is TGCGCCAGCAGCTTCGCGGGGGGAGTCGGGGAGCTGTTTTTT. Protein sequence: CASSFAGGVGELFF.

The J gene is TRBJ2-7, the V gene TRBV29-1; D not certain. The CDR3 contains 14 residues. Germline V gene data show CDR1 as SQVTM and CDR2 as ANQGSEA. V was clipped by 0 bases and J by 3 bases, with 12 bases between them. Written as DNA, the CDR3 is TGCAGCGTTGAAGATCCCCGCCGTAGCTACGAGCAGTACTTC. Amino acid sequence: CSVEDPRRSYEQYF.

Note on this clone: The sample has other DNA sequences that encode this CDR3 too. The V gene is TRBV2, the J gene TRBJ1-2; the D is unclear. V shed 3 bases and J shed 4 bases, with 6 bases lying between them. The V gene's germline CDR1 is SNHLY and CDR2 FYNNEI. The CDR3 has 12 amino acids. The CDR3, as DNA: TGTGCCAGCAGTGAGTCCCTCTATGGCTACACCTTC. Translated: CASSESLYGYTF.

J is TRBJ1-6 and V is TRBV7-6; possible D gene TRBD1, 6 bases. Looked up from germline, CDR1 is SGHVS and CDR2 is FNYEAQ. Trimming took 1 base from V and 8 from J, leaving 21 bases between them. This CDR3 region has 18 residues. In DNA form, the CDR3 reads TGTGCCAGCAGCTTAGATCAGTTTGTTGGGGGGGCGTATTCACCCCTCCACTTT. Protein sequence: CASSLDQFVGGAYSPLHF.

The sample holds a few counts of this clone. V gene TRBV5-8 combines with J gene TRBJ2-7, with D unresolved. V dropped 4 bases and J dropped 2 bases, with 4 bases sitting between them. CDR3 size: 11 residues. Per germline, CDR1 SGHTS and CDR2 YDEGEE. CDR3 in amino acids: CASSGPYEQYF. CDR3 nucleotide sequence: TGTGCCAGCAGCGGGCCCTACGAGCAGTACTTC.

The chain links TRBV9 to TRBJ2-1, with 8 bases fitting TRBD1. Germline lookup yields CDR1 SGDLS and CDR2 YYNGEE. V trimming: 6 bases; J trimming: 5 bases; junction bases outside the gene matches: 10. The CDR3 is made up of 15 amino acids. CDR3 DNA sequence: TGTGCCAGCACCCCAGGCAGGGGGCGGAACAATGAGCAGTTCTTC. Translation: CASTPGRGRNNEQFF.

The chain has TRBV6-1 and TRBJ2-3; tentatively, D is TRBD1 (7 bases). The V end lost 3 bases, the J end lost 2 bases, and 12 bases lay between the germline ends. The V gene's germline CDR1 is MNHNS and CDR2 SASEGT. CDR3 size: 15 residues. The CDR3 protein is CASSEAGQTTDTQYF. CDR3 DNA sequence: TGTGCCAGCAGTGAGGCGGGACAGACCACAGATACGCAGTATTTT.

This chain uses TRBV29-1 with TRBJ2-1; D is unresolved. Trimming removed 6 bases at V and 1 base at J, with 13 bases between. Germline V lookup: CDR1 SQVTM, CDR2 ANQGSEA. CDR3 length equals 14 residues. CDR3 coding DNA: TGCAGCGTAGAGCAGGATTTTTCCTACAATGAGCAGTTCTTC. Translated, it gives CSVEQDFSYNEQFF.

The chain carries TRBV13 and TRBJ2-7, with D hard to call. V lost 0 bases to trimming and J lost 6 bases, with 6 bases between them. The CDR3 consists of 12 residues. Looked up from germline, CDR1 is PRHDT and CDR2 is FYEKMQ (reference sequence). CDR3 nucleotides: TGTGCCAGCAGCTTAGGAAGTAGCGAGCAGTACTTC. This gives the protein CASSLGSSEQYF.

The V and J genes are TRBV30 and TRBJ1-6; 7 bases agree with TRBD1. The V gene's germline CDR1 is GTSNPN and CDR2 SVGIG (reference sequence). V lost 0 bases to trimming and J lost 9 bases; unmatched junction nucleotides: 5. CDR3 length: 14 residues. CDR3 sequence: CAWSVAGGISPLHF. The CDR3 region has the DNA TGTGCCTGGAGTGTCGCAGGGGGAATTTCACCCCTCCACTTT.

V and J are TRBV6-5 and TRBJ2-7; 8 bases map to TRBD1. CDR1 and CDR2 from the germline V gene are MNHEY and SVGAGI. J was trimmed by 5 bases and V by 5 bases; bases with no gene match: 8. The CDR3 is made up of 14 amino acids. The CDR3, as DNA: TGTGCCAGCAGTCTCGGACAGGGAGAGGACGAGCAGTACTTC. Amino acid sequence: CASSLGQGEDEQYF.

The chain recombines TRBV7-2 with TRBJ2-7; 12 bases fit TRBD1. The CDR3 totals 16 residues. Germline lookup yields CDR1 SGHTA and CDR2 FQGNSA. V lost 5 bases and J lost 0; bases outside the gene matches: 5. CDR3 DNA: TGTGCCAGCAGCCGGGACAGGGGGCGACCCTCCTACGAGCAGTACTTC. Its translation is CASSRDRGRPSYEQYF. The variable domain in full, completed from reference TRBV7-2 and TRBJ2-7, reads GAGVSQSPSNKVTEKGKDVELRCDPISGHTALYWYRQSLGQGLEFLIYFQGNSAPDKSGLPSDRFSAERTGGSVSTLTIQRTQQEDSAVYLCASSRDRGRPSYEQYFGPGTRLTVT.

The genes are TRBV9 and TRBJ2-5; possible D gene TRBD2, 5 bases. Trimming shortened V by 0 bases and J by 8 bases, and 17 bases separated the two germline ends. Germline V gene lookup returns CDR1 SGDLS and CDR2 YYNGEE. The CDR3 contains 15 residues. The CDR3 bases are TGTGCCAGCAGCGTAGGGGCGTGGGCCCGGGGAACCCAGTACTTC. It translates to CASSVGAWARGTQYF.

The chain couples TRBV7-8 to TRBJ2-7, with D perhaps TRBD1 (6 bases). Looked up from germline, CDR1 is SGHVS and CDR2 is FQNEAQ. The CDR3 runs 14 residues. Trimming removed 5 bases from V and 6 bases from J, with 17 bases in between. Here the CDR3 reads CASSQKRTAGEQYF. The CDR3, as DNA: TGTGCCAGCAGCCAGAAAAGGACAGCCGGCGAGCAGTACTTC.

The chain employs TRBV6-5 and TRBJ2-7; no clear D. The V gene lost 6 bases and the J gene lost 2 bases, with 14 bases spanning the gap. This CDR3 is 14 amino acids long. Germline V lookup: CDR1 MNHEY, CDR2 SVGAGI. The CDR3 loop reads CASRREPIPYEQYF. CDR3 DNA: TGTGCCAGCAGGAGAGAGCCAATTCCCTACGAGCAGTACTTC.

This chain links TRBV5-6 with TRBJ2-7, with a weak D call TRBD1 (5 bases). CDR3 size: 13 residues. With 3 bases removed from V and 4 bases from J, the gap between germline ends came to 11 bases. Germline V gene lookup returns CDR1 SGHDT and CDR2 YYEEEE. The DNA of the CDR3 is TGTGCCAGCAGCTCAACGACAGTTTACGAGCAGTACTTC. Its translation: CASSSTTVYEQYF. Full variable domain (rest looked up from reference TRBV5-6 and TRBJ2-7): DAGVTQSPTHLIKTRGQQVTLRCSPKSGHDTVSWYQQALGQGPQFIFQYYEEEERQRGNFPDRFSGHQFPNYSSELNVNALLLGDSALYLCASSSTTVYEQYFGPGTRLTVT.

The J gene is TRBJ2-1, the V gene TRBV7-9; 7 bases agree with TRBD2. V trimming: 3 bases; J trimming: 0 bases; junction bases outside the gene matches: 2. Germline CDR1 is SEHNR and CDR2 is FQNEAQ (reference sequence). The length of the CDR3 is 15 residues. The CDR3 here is CASSFGGTSYNEQFF. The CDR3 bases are TGTGCCAGCAGCTTCGGGGGGACCTCCTACAATGAGCAGTTCTTC.

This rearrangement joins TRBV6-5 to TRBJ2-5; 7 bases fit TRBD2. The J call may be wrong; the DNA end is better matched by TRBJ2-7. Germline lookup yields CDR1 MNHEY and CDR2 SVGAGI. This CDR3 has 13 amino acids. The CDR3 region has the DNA TGTGCCAGCAGTAAGGGACTACCCTACGAGCAGTACTTC. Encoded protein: CASSKGLPYEQYF.

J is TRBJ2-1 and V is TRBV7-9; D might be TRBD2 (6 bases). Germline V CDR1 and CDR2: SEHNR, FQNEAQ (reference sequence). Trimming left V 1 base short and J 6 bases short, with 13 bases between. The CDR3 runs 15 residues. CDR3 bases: TGTGCCAGCAGCTTAGGGGACTGGGACGCCAATGAGCAGTTCTTC. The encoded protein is CASSLGDWDANEQFF.

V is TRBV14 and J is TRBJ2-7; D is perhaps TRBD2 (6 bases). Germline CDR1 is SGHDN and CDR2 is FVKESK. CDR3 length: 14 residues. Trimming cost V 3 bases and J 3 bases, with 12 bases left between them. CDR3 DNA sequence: TGTGCCAGCAGCCATGTGGGACTTCACTACGAGCAGTACTTC. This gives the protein CASSHVGLHYEQYF.

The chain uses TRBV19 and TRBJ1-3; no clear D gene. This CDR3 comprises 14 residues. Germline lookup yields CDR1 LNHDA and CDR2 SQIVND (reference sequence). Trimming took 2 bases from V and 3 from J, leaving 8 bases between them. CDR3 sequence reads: CASSINSIGNTIYF. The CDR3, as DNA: TGTGCCAGTAGTATAAACTCCATTGGAAACACCATATATTTT.

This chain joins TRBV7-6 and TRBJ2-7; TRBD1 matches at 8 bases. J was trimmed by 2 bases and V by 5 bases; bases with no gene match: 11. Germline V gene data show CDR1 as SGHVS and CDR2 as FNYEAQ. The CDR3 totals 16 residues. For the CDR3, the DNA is TGTGCCAGCAGCGCGACCGGGACAGGCGCGACCTACGAGCAGTACTTC. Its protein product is CASSATGTGATYEQYF.